The sample holds many counts of the clone carrying this T cell receptor beta chain. Its antigen is currently unknown. This sample stems from a study of early T cells in non-severe SARS-CoV-2 infection. About the study: Bulk RNA taken from unsorted whole blood was sequenced, leaving chains unpaired.

Notes on the study in general: Private and CD4 specificities were missed by VDJdb matching, skewed to anti-spike CD8.

The protocol attached unique molecular identifiers to individual cDNA molecules. TCRdb ran MiXCR on the 5' RACE reads and lists one entry per CDR3 protein. Among about 70,000 distinct CDR3 sequences listed, around 13% were seen once. Germline V CDR1 and CDR2: SGHAT, FQNNGV. The V end lost 2 bases, the J end lost 7 bases, and 6 bases lay between the germline ends. The length of the CDR3 is 11 residues. The source material was whole blood. The source of this sequence is an adult who was a healthcare worker with PCR-confirmed SARS-CoV-2 infection or an uninfected control (not recorded which). The V call is TRBV11-2, the J call TRBJ2-7; D remains ambiguous. CDR3 in amino acids: CASSLFGEQYF. The DNA of the CDR3 is TGTGCCAGCAGCTTATTCGGGGAGCAGTACTTC. The variable domain in full, completed from reference TRBV11-2 and TRBJ2-7, reads EAGVAQSPRYKIIEKRQSVAFWCNPISGHATLYWYQQILGQGPKLLIQFQNNGVVDDSQLPKDRFSAERLKGVDSTLKIQPAKLEDSAVYLCASSLFGEQYFGPGTRLTVT.